This T cell receptor (beta chain) was sequenced during a study of cytotoxic CD8 clonotypes in ibrutinib-treated CLL. CDR3 size: 13 residues. In germline, CDR1 is MGHRA, CDR2 YSYEKL. V gave up 4 bases and J gave up 2 bases, with 7 bases separating them. Data came from immunoSEQ multiplex PCR; TCRdb stores just in-frame clones and leaves some out. This sample has about 140,000 clones, with 80% found just once. For TCR beta libraries, about 1.9 micrograms of genomic DNA were obtained from cryopreserved PBMCs. The origin of this receptor is a human donor with chronic lymphocytic leukemia. The chain links TRBV4-1 to TRBJ2-3; unclear D gene. This specimen was PBMCs, taken after 36 months of ibrutinib treatment. CDR3 amino acids: CASSPPLTDTQYF. The CDR3 nucleotides read TGCGCCAGCAGCCCACCCCTCACAGATACGCAGTATTTT.